The 16 T cell receptor beta chains given below trace back to one sample, sequenced in a study of blood T cell repertoires in COVID-19. Some clones are missing from TCRdb's copy, which holds only in-frame ones; the method was immunoSEQ multiplex PCR. The table lists about 180,000 clones, approximately 85% of them singletons. Material for sequencing was peripheral blood. These receptors were taken from a woman older than 75 with acute or convalescent COVID-19.

The chain employs TRBV12-5 and TRBJ1-1; 7 nucleotides agree with TRBD1. The CDR3 loop spans 12 amino acids. After removal of 5 bases from V and 7 bases from J, the junction contained 4 bases not matched to a gene. Per the germline V gene, CDR1 is LGHNT and CDR2 is FRNRAP. For the CDR3, the DNA is TGTGCTAGTGGTATCGGACAGGTTGAAGCTTTCTTT. It specifies CASGIGQVEAFF.

The rearrangement uses TRBV7-9 and TRBJ2-1; 9 bases agree with TRBD2. The CDR3 covers 15 residues. Germline V gene data show CDR1 as SEHNR and CDR2 as FQNEAQ (reference sequence). J lost 8 bases, V lost 1 base, and 6 bases had no gene match. The CDR3 nucleotides read TGTGCCAGCAGCTTAGGGGCGGGAGGGCCACATGAGCAGTTCTTC. It codes for CASSLGAGGPHEQFF.

The chain has TRBV9 and TRBJ2-7; 8 bases line up with TRBD1. The CDR3 runs 15 residues. CDR1 is SGDLS, CDR2 YYNGEE, per germline. The trim removed 3 bases at V and 5 bases at J, leaving 10 bases unmatched. DNA for the CDR3: TGTGCCAGCAGCGCCCGAGGGACAGGCGGTCACGAGCAGTACTTC. This translates into CASSARGTGGHEQYF.

The chain recombines TRBV5-6 with TRBJ1-2; D is perhaps TRBD1 (5 bases). The CDR3 runs to 13 residues. Germline CDR1 is SGHDT and CDR2 is YYEEEE. Trimming pared 4 bases from V and 4 bases from J, leaving 11 bases between. The CDR3 protein is CASSAGRGYGYTF. Written as DNA, the CDR3 is TGTGCCAGCAGCGCCGGGAGGGGCTATGGCTACACCTTC. Full variable domain (rest looked up from reference TRBV5-6 and TRBJ1-2): DAGVTQSPTHLIKTRGQQVTLRCSPKSGHDTVSWYQQALGQGPQFIFQYYEEEERQRGNFPDRFSGHQFPNYSSELNVNALLLGDSALYLCASSAGRGYGYTFGSGTRLTVV.

The CDR3 protein is CASSTQGAGAHNEQFF. The CDR3 DNA reads TGCGCCAGCAGCACTCAAGGAGCGGGAGCCCACAATGAGCAGTTCTTC. The chain couples TRBV5-1 to TRBJ2-1, with 8 bases fitting TRBD2. V trimming: 4 bases; J trimming: 5 bases; junction bases outside the gene matches: 11. Per the germline V gene, CDR1 is SGHRS and CDR2 is YFSETQ. This CDR3 has 16 residues.

The chain carries TRBV27 and TRBJ2-7; tentative D call: TRBD1 (5 bases). This CDR3 is built from 14 residues. CDR1 and CDR2 (germline): MNHEY, SMNVEV (reference sequence). The ends were cut back, 3 bases at V and 3 bases at J, with 12 bases in the middle. CDR3 DNA sequence: TGTGCCAGCAGTTTCGTCGGACAAGGCTACGAGCAGTACTTC. It specifies CASSFVGQGYEQYF.

J is TRBJ1-5 and V is TRBV2; D is unresolved. V lost 0 bases to trimming and J lost 2 bases, with 8 bases between them. Germline V gene lookup returns CDR1 SNHLY and CDR2 FYNNEI. This CDR3 has 15 residues. Here the CDR3 reads CASSEALQGNQPQHF. The CDR3 DNA reads as TGTGCCAGCAGTGAAGCGCTTCAGGGCAATCAGCCCCAGCATTTT.

V gene TRBV9 combines with J gene TRBJ1-2; 10 bases agree with TRBD1. With 4 bases clipped from V and 2 bases from J, the junction kept 2 bases outside the gene matches. The germline CDR1 and CDR2 sequences are SGDLS and YYNGEE. This CDR3 is 14 amino acids long. This CDR3 reads CASSPTGGNYGYTF. For the CDR3, the DNA is TGTGCCAGCAGCCCGACAGGGGGCAACTATGGCTACACCTTC. The full variable domain, completed using reference TRBV9 and TRBJ1-2, is DSGVTQTPKHLITATGQRVTLRCSPRSGDLSVYWYQQSLDQGLQFLIQYYNGEERAKGNILERFSAQQFPDLHSELNLSSLELGDSALYFCASSPTGGNYGYTFGSGTRLTVV.

V gene TRBV19 combines with J gene TRBJ1-1; maybe TRBD1 (6 bases). Per germline, CDR1 LNHDA and CDR2 SQIVND (reference sequence). Trimming removed 5 bases at V and 0 bases at J, with 13 bases between. The CDR3 runs to 15 residues. In DNA, the CDR3 is TGTGCCAGTAGTGCCCGGACAGTCATGAACACTGAAGCTTTCTTT. Amino acid sequence: CASSARTVMNTEAFF.

This clone was detected once. The rearrangement uses TRBV9 and TRBJ2-5, with a weak D call TRBD1 (5 bases). CDR1 SGDLS and CDR2 YYNGEE come from the germline V gene. This CDR3 has 15 amino acids. V was cut by 0 bases and J by 4 bases, with 13 bases left in between. In DNA form, the CDR3 reads TGTGCCAGCAGCGTAGCAGGGATAGTAGGAGAGACCCAGTACTTC. Translated, it gives CASSVAGIVGETQYF.

This chain connects TRBV6-5 to TRBJ2-1; 11 bases line up with TRBD2. CDR1 and CDR2 from the germline V gene are MNHEY and SVGAGI. J lost 2 bases, V lost 4 bases, and 1 base had no gene match. The CDR3 consists of 15 residues. The CDR3 bases are TGTGCCAGCAGTTCTAGCGGGGGGACCTACAATGAGCAGTTCTTC. Protein: CASSSSGGTYNEQFF.

J is TRBJ2-2 and V is TRBV27, with TRBD1 matching over 9 bases. Unmatched junction bases numbered 4, after V lost 5 bases and J lost 3 bases. This CDR3 spans 15 amino acids. Per the germline V gene, CDR1 is MNHEY and CDR2 is SMNVEV (reference sequence). The CDR3 DNA follows: TGTGCCAGCAGTACTAGGACAGGGGACACCGGGGAGCTGTTTTTT. Translating gives CASSTRTGDTGELFF.

The chain joins TRBV6-2 or TRBV6-3 to TRBJ2-2, with D perhaps matching TRBD1 (8 bases). The CDR3 totals 18 residues. The germline CDR1 and CDR2 sequences are MNHEY and SVGEGT. V was cut by 0 bases and J by 7 bases, with 21 bases left in between. The CDR3 nucleotides read TGTGCCAGCAGTTACTCCCCCTGGACAGGGAGGGCAAGCGGGGAGCTGTTTTTT. This sequence encodes CASSYSPWTGRASGELFF.

This rearrangement joins TRBV6-2 or TRBV6-3 to TRBJ2-3, with TRBD2 identical over 9 bases. V gave up 5 bases and J gave up 2 bases; unmatched junction bases: 5. Germline V gene sequence: CDR1 MNHEY, CDR2 SVGEGT. The CDR3 is 15 amino acids. The CDR3 reads CASSPRTSVTDTQYF. DNA of the CDR3: TGTGCCAGCAGTCCCCGGACTAGCGTCACAGATACGCAGTATTTT.

This clone occurred a few times. The chain has TRBV5-1 and TRBJ2-1; 13 bases align to TRBD2. Looked up from germline, CDR1 is SGHRS and CDR2 is YFSETQ. V lost 0 bases and J lost 8; bases outside the gene matches: 5. The CDR3 contains 16 residues. CDR3 region: CASSLALAGGPDEQFF. The CDR3 nucleotides are TGCGCCAGCAGCTTGGCACTAGCGGGAGGGCCGGATGAGCAGTTCTTC.

The CDR3 is CASSLELWREAFF. The CDR3 DNA is TGTGCCAGCAGCTTAGAACTGTGGAGGGAGGCTTTCTTT. V gene TRBV7-6 combines with J gene TRBJ1-1; D uncertain. V gave up 1 base and J gave up 11 bases, with 14 bases separating them. CDR1 is SGHVS and CDR2 is FNYEAQ in the germline V gene. The CDR3 has 13 amino acids. Full variable domain (rest looked up from reference TRBV7-6 and TRBJ1-1): GAGVSQSPRYKVTKRGQDVALRCDPISGHVSLYWYRQALGQGPEFLTYFNYEAQQDKSGLPNDRFSAERPEGSISTLTIQRTEQRDSAMYRCASSLELWREAFFGQGTRLTVV.